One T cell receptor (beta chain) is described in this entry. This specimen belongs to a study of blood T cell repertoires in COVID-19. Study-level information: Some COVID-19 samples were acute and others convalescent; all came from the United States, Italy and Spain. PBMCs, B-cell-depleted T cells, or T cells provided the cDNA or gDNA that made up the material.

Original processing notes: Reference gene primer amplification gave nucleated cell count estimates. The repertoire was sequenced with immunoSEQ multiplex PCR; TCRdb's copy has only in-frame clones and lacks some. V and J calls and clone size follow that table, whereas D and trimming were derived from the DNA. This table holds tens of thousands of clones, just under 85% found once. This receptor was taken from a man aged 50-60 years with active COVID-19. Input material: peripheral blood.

The CDR3 protein is CASSPSVKNTEAFF. The CDR3 bases are TGTGCCAGCAGCCCCTCCGTAAAGAACACTGAAGCTTTCTTT. This chain links TRBV7-8 with TRBJ1-1; D call uncertain. Trimming left V 5 bases short and J 1 base short, with 11 bases between. The CDR3 is made up of 14 amino acids. CDR1 and CDR2 from the germline V gene are SGHVS and FQNEAQ.